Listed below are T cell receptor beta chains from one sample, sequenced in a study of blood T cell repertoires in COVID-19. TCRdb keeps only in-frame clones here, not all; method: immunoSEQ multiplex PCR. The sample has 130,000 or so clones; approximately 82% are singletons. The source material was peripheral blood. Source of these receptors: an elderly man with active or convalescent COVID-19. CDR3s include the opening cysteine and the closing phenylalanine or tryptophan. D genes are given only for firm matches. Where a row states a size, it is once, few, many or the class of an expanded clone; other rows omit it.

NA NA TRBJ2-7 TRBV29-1 TGCAGCGTTGTCCGTGACAGTCCCTACGAGCAGTACTTC CSVVRDSPYEQYF
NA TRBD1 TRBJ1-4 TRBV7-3 TGTGCCAGCAGCCGGACAGGGGAAAATGAAAAACTGTTTTTT CASSRTGENEKLFF
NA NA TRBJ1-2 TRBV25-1 TGTGCCAGCAGTGAACTCGGCCGCGGTGGCTACACCTTC CASSELGRGGYTF
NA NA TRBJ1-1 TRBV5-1 TGCGCCAGCAGCTTGGGACAGACCACTGAAGCTTTCTTT CASSLGQTTEAFF
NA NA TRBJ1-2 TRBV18 TGTGCCAGCTCACCACCTCTGAACCGGGACTATGGCTACACCTTC CASSPPLNRDYGYTF
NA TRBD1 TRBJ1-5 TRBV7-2 TGTGCCAGCAGCTCGACAGGGGTGGGCAATCAGCCCCAGCATTTT CASSSTGVGNQPQHF
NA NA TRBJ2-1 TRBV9 TGTGCCAGCAGCGAACGGGGGGCTGGGGAGGGTGAGCAGTTCTTC CASSERGAGEGEQFF
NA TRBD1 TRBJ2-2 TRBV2 TGTGCCAGCGGATGGACAGGGACCGGGGAGCTGTTTTTT CASGWTGTGELFF
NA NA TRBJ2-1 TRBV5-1 TGCGCCAGCAGCAACAACTCCTACAATGAGCAGTTCTTC CASSNNSYNEQFF
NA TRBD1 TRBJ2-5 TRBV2 TGTGCCAGCAGCGGGGACAGCCAAGAGACCCAGTACTTC CASSGDSQETQYF
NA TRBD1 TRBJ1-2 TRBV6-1 TGTGCCAGCAGTGAAGAATGGACAGGAAAGGATGATGGCTACACCTTC CASSEEWTGKDDGYTF
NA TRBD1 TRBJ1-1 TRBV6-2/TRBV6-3 TGTGCCAGCAGTTACTCCCTGGGACAGGGGGCAGGGACTGAAGCTTTCTTT CASSYSLGQGAGTEAFF
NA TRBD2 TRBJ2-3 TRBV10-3 TGTGCCATCAGTCTACTAGCGGGGACCACAGATACGCAGTATTTT CAISLLAGTTDTQYF
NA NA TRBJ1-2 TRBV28 TGTGCCAGCAGTTTAAAGCCTAACTATGGCTACACCTTC CASSLKPNYGYTF
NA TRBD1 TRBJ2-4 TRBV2 TGTGCCAGCAGCGGACAGGGGGCGGCCAAAAACATTCAGTACTTC CASSGQGAAKNIQYF
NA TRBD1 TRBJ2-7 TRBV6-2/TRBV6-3 TGTGCCAGCAGTGACCCGACAGGGACACCCTACGAGCAGTACTTC CASSDPTGTPYEQYF
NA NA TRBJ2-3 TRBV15 TGTGCCACCAGCACCGAGGAGGCGGGCACAGATACGCAGTATTTT CATSTEEAGTDTQYF
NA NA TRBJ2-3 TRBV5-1 TGCGCCAGCAGCCCCGGGACTTACACAGATACGCAGTATTTT CASSPGTYTDTQYF
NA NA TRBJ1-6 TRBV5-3 TGTGCCAGAAGCTCGGGTAGGGGCTATAATTCACCCCTCCACTTT CARSSGRGYNSPLHF
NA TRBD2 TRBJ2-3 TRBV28 TGTGCCAGCAGCGGACTAGCGGGGGGGCCCGAAGATACGCAGTATTTT CASSGLAGGPEDTQYF
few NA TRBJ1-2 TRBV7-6 TGTGCCAGCAGCTTAGCCCTCGGGGGGAACTATGGCTACACCTTC CASSLALGGNYGYTF
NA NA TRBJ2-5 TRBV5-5 TGTGCCAGCAGCACCGGGACTCTCCAAGAGACCCAGTACTTC CASSTGTLQETQYF
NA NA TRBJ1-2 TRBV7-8 TGTGCCAGCAGCCTAAGGGGTCGGCACTATGGCTACACCTTC CASSLRGRHYGYTF
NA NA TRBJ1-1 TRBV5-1 TGCGCCAGCAGCTTGGTCTCGGTCACTGAAGCTTTCTTT CASSLVSVTEAFF
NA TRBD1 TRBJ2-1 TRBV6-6 TGTGCCAGCAGTCGGGACAGTTTTTCCTACAATGAGCAGTTCTTC CASSRDSFSYNEQFF
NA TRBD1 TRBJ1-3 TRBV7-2 TGTGCCAGCAGCGGAAGGACAGGGCAGGACACCATATATTTT CASSGRTGQDTIYF
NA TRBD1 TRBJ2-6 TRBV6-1 TGTGCCAGCAGTGGAGACAGGGCCAGCTCTGGGGCCAACGTCCTGACTTTC CASSGDRASSGANVLTF
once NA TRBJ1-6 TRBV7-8 TGTGCCAGCAGCTTGTCCCTAGAAGGCAGATCACCCCTCCACTTT CASSLSLEGRSPLHF